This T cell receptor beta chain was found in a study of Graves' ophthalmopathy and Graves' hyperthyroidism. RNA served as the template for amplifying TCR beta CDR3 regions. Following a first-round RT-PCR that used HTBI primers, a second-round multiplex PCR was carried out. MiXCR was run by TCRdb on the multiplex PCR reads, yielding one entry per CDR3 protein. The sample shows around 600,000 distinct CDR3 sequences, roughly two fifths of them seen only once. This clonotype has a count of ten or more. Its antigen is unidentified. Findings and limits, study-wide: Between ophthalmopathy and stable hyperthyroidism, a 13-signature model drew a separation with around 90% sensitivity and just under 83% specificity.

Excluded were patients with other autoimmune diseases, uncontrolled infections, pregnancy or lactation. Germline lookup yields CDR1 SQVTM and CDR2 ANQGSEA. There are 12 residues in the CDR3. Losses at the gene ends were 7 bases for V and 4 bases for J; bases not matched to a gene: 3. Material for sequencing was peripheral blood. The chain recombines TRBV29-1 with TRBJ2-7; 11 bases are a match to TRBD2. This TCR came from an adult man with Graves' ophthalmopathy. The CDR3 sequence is CSARTSGYEQYF. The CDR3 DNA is TGCAGCGCACGGACTAGCGGGTACGAGCAGTACTTC.